This T cell receptor (beta chain) was sequenced for a study of PD-1 blockade in classical Hodgkin lymphoma. The study's findings and limits: Reported findings placed baseline TCR diversity lower in newly diagnosed patients (compared with healthy donors).

Notes on this clone: As yet, its antigen is unknown.

V was pared by 2 bases and J by 4 bases, with 22 bases between. CDR3 length equals 18 residues. Germline values: CDR1 SNHLY, CDR2 FYNNEI. There was relapse after autologous stem cell transplantation in every patient, and there was variation in brentuximab vedotin exposure. By magnetic negative selection, CD4+ T cells were purified from thawed PBMCs. The repertoire was sequenced with immunoSEQ multiplex PCR; TCRdb's copy has only in-frame clones and lacks some. The table includes about 35,000 clones, about nine tenths detected once. This sequence was found in a human donor with classical Hodgkin lymphoma. The sequenced sample was CD4+ T cells from blood, obtained at baseline. The chain links TRBV2 to TRBJ2-3; weak D call: TRBD1 (5 bases). CDR3 region: CASSEWSVRGAASDTQYF. DNA for the CDR3: TGTGCCAGCAGTGAATGGTCAGTAAGGGGCGCGGCATCAGATACGCAGTATTTT.